This record looks at one T cell receptor beta chain sequence and its context. The antigen is not known. Here immunoSEQ multiplex PCR was the method, and the copy in TCRdb shows in-frame clones only, minus some. The sample lists more than 65,000 clones, roughly 80% occurring once. This specimen comes from a study of OX40 agonist ivuxolimab in advanced cancers. Study-wide findings and caveats: Expanded clones belonging to CD8+ T cells outnumbered, on average, those of CD4+. Not determined was the antigen specificity of the expanded peripheral T cells.

This CDR3 is 14 amino acids long. V lost 7 bases and J lost 4, with 14 bases in between. Germline CDR1 and CDR2: MNHEY and SVGAGI. The source was CD4+ or CD8+ T cells sorted from blood, collected in a trial of the OX40 agonist ivuxolimab. This TCR came from an adult with an advanced solid tumor such as melanoma, head and neck, liver or kidney cancer. This rearrangement joins TRBV6-5 to TRBJ2-1; possible D gene TRBD2, 6 bases. DNA of the CDR3: TGTGCCAGCACCAGGACTAATCCTTACAATGAGCAGTTCTTC. This sequence encodes CASTRTNPYNEQFF.